The 2 T cell receptor beta chains below all came from one sample that was sequenced in a study of preoperative IRX-2 immunotherapy in early breast cancer. The table came from immunoSEQ multiplex PCR; TCRdb's copy has only in-frame clones and leaves some out. The repertoire has around 57,000 clones, approximately 94% of them found once; the top ten carry 1.5% to 2%. Treatment in this sample: preoperative locoregional IRX-2 cytokine immunotherapy. This material was collected from a patient treated with IRX-2 immunotherapy. These receptors all stem from a human donor with breast cancer.

The rearrangement uses TRBV19 and TRBJ1-4, with a tentative D call TRBD1 (5 bases). CDR1 is LNHDA, CDR2 SQIVND, per germline (reference sequence). CDR3 length equals 14 residues. Trimming removed 3 bases at V and 6 bases at J, with 11 bases between. The CDR3 loop is CASSIGGADEKLFF. CDR3 DNA: TGTGCCAGTAGTATCGGAGGGGCAGATGAAAAACTGTTTTTT.

The chain couples TRBV6-1 to TRBJ1-1; D is uncertain. The CDR3 length is 12 residues. Trimming pared 4 bases from V and 3 bases from J, leaving 6 bases between. The germline CDR1 and CDR2 sequences are MNHNS and SASEGT. The CDR3 nucleotides are TGTGCCAGCAGTGCCGGGGACACTGAAGCTTTCTTT. This gives the protein CASSAGDTEAFF.